This record looks at one T cell receptor beta chain sequence and its context. Germline V gene sequence: CDR1 LNHDA, CDR2 SQIVND (reference sequence). J lost 3 bases, V lost 6 bases, and 11 bases had no gene match. The CDR3 loop spans 17 amino acids. This record belongs to a study of blood T cell repertoires in COVID-19. Study summary: COVID-19 samples from acute and convalescent phases originated in the United States, Italy and Spain.

The authors' processing: Reference gene primer amplification gave nucleated cell count estimates. Using immunoSEQ multiplex PCR, the repertoire was profiled, and TCRdb retains in-frame clones only, with some absent. D and trimming come from the DNA, and the V and J calls and clone size come from that table. The sample has 200,000 to 300,000 clones, 84% seen once. The chain is built from TRBV19 and TRBJ1-4; 9 nucleotides align to TRBD1. The source material was peripheral blood. The TCR was taken from a man aged 45-65 years with acute or convalescent COVID-19. The CDR3 DNA is TGTGCCAGTAGGTCCTTGGGACAGGGTTTATCTAATGAAAAACTGTTTTTT. Protein sequence: CASRSLGQGLSNEKLFF.